The subject of this entry is one T cell receptor (beta chain). Its cognate antigen is unknown. This specimen comes from a study of cytomegalovirus exposure and HLA in healthy donors. Study-wide findings and caveats: Analysis was carried out at a later point, and it linked a missense DCLRE1C variant to TCR beta V- and J-gene trimming. It was in a later analysis that TCR association rates were seen to vary by HLA locus, highest for DRB1 and lowest for HLA-C. CMV serostatus was the sole immune exposure information available. In a later analysis, most CMV-associated TCR beta chains appeared HLA-restricted.

V lost 7 bases, J lost 5 bases, and 17 bases lay in between. The CDR3 has 13 residues. Germline V gene lookup returns CDR1 SQVTM and CDR2 ANQGSEA. Vbeta (60) and Jbeta (13) primers were used in the PCR. TCRdb's table, derived via immunoSEQ multiplex PCR, lists solely in-frame clones and lacks some. The sample contains 110,000 or so clones, nearly 15% of which appear only once. The clonotype originates from a female donor in good health and CMV-seronegative. Sequencing input: PBMCs. The chain combines TRBV29-1 with TRBJ1-1; perhaps TRBD1 as D (5 bases). CDR3 sequence: CSAPTPQGTEAFF. DNA of the CDR3: TGCAGCGCCCCGACACCCCAGGGTACTGAAGCTTTCTTT.